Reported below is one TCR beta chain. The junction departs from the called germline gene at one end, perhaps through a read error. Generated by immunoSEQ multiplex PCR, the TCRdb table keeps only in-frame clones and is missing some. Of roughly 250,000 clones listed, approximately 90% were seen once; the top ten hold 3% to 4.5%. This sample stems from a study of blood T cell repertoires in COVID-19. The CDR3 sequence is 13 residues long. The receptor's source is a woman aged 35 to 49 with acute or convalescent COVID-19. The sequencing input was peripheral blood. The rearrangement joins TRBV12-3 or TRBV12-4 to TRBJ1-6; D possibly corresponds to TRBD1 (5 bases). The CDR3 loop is CASSLVGDSPLHF. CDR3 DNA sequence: TGTGCCAGCAGCTTAGTAGGGGATTCACCCCTCCACTTT.